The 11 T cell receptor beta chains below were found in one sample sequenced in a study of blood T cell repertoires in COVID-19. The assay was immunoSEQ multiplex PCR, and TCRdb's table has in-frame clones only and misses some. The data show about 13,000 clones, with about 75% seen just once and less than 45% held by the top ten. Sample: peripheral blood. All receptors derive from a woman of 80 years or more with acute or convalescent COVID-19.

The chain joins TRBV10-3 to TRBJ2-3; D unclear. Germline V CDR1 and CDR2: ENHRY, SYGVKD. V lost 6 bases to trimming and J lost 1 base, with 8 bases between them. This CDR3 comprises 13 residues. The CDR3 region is CAIRAQGTDTQYF. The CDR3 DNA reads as TGTGCCATCAGAGCCCAGGGCACAGATACGCAGTATTTT.

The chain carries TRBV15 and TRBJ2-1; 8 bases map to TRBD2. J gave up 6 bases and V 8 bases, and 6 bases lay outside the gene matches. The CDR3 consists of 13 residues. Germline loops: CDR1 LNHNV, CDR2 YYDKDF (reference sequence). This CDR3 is CATDRGGRNEQFF. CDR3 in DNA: TGTGCCACCGATCGGGGGGGGCGCAATGAGCAGTTCTTC. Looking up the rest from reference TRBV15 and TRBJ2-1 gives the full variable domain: DAMVIQNPRYQVTQFGKPVTLSCSQTLNHNVMYWYQQKSSQAPKLLFHYYDKDFNNEADTPDNFQSRRPNTSFCFLDIRSPGLGDTAMYLCATDRGGRNEQFFGPGTRLTVL.

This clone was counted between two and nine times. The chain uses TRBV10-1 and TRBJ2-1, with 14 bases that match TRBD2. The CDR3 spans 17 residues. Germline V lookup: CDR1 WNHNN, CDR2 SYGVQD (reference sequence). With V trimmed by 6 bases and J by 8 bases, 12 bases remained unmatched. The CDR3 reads CASSDGTSGGLWDEQFF. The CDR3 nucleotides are TGCGCCAGCAGCGACGGGACTAGCGGGGGCTTGTGGGATGAGCAGTTCTTC.

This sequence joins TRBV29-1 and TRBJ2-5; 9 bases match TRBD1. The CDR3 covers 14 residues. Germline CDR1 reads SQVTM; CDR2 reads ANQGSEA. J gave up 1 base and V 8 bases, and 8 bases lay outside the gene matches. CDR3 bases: TGCAGCTCCCCACAGGGACAGGGCCAAGAGACCCAGTACTTC. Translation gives CSSPQGQGQETQYF. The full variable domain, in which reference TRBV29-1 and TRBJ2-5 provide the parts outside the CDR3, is SAVISQKPSRDICQRGTSLTIQCQVDSQVTMMFWYRQQPGQSLTLIATANQGSEATYESGFVIDKFPISRPNLTFSTLTVSNMSPEDSSIYLCSSPQGQGQETQYFGPGTRLLVL.

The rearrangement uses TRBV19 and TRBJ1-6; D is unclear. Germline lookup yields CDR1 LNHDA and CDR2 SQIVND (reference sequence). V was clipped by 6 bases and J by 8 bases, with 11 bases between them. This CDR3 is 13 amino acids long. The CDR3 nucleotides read TGTGCCAGTAGGAGGGATGGAGATTCACCCCTCCACTTT. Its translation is CASRRDGDSPLHF.

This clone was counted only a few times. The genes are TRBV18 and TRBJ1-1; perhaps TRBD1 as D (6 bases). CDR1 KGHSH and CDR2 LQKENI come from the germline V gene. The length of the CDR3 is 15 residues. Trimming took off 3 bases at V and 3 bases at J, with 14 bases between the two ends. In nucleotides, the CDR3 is TGTGCCAGCTCACCCCGCGAGAGGGGGTACACTGAAGCTTTCTTT. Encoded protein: CASSPRERGYTEAFF.

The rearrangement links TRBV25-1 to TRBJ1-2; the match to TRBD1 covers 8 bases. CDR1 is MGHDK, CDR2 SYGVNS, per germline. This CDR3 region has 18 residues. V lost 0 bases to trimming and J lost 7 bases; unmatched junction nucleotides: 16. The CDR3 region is CASSEYPPPQQGEIGYTF. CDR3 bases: TGTGCCAGCAGTGAATATCCCCCACCCCAACAGGGGGAAATTGGCTACACCTTC.

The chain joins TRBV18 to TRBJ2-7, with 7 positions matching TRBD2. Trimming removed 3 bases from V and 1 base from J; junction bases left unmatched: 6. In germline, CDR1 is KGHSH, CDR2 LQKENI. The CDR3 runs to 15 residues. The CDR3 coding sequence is TGTGCCAGCTCACCGGGGGGGGGTTCGTCCTACGAGCAGTACTTC. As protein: CASSPGGGSSYEQYF.

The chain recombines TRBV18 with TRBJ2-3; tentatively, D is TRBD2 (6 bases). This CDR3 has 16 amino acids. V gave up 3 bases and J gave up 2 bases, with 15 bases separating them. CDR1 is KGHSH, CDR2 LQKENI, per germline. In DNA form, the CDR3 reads TGTGCCAGCTCACCGCCGGGACTGTCAACCACAGATACGCAGTATTTT. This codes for CASSPPGLSTTDTQYF.

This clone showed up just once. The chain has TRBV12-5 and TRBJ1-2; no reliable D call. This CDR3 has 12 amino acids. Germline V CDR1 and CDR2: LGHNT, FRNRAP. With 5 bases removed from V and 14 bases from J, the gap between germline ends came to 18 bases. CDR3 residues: CASGHGDRSNTF. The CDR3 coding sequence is TGTGCTAGTGGTCACGGAGACCGGTCTAATACCTTC.

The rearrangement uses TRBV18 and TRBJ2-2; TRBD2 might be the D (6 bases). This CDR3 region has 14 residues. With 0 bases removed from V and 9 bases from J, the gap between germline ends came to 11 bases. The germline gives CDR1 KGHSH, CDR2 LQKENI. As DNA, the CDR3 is TGTGCCAGCTCACCACCCGGGGGAAAAAGGGAGCTGTTTTTT. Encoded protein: CASSPPGGKRELFF.